The clone carrying this T cell receptor beta chain showed up just a few times. Its antigen is unknown. This specimen belongs to a study of cytomegalovirus exposure and HLA in healthy donors. Study context: The roughly 670 first-cohort repertoires shared a platform with the 110 or so validation repertoires, as reported in a later analysis.

CDR1 is SNHLY, CDR2 FYNNEI, per germline. V was pared by 6 bases and J by 7 bases, with 18 bases between. The CDR3 loop spans 14 amino acids. Findings and caveats of the study: Cytomegalovirus association was listed for 164 TCR beta chains.

The data were produced by immunoSEQ multiplex PCR, yet TCRdb's version contains in-frame clones alone and is incomplete. The data show approximately 140,000 clones, almost 85% seen once. The chain has TRBV2 and TRBJ1-2; D might be TRBD1 (5 bases). This sequence originates from a woman in her twenties or thirties in good health and CMV-seronegative. The source material was PBMCs. In DNA form, the CDR3 reads TGTGCCAGCAGACTTGTAGACAGCCTTGGTGGCTACACCTTC. Translated: CASRLVDSLGGYTF. Complete variable domain (other parts from reference TRBV2 and TRBJ1-2): EPEVTQTPSHQVTQMGQEVILRCVPISNHLYFYWYRQILGQKVEFLVSFYNNEISEKSEIFDDQFSVERPDGSNFTLKIRSTKLEDSAMYFCASRLVDSLGGYTFGSGTRLTVV.